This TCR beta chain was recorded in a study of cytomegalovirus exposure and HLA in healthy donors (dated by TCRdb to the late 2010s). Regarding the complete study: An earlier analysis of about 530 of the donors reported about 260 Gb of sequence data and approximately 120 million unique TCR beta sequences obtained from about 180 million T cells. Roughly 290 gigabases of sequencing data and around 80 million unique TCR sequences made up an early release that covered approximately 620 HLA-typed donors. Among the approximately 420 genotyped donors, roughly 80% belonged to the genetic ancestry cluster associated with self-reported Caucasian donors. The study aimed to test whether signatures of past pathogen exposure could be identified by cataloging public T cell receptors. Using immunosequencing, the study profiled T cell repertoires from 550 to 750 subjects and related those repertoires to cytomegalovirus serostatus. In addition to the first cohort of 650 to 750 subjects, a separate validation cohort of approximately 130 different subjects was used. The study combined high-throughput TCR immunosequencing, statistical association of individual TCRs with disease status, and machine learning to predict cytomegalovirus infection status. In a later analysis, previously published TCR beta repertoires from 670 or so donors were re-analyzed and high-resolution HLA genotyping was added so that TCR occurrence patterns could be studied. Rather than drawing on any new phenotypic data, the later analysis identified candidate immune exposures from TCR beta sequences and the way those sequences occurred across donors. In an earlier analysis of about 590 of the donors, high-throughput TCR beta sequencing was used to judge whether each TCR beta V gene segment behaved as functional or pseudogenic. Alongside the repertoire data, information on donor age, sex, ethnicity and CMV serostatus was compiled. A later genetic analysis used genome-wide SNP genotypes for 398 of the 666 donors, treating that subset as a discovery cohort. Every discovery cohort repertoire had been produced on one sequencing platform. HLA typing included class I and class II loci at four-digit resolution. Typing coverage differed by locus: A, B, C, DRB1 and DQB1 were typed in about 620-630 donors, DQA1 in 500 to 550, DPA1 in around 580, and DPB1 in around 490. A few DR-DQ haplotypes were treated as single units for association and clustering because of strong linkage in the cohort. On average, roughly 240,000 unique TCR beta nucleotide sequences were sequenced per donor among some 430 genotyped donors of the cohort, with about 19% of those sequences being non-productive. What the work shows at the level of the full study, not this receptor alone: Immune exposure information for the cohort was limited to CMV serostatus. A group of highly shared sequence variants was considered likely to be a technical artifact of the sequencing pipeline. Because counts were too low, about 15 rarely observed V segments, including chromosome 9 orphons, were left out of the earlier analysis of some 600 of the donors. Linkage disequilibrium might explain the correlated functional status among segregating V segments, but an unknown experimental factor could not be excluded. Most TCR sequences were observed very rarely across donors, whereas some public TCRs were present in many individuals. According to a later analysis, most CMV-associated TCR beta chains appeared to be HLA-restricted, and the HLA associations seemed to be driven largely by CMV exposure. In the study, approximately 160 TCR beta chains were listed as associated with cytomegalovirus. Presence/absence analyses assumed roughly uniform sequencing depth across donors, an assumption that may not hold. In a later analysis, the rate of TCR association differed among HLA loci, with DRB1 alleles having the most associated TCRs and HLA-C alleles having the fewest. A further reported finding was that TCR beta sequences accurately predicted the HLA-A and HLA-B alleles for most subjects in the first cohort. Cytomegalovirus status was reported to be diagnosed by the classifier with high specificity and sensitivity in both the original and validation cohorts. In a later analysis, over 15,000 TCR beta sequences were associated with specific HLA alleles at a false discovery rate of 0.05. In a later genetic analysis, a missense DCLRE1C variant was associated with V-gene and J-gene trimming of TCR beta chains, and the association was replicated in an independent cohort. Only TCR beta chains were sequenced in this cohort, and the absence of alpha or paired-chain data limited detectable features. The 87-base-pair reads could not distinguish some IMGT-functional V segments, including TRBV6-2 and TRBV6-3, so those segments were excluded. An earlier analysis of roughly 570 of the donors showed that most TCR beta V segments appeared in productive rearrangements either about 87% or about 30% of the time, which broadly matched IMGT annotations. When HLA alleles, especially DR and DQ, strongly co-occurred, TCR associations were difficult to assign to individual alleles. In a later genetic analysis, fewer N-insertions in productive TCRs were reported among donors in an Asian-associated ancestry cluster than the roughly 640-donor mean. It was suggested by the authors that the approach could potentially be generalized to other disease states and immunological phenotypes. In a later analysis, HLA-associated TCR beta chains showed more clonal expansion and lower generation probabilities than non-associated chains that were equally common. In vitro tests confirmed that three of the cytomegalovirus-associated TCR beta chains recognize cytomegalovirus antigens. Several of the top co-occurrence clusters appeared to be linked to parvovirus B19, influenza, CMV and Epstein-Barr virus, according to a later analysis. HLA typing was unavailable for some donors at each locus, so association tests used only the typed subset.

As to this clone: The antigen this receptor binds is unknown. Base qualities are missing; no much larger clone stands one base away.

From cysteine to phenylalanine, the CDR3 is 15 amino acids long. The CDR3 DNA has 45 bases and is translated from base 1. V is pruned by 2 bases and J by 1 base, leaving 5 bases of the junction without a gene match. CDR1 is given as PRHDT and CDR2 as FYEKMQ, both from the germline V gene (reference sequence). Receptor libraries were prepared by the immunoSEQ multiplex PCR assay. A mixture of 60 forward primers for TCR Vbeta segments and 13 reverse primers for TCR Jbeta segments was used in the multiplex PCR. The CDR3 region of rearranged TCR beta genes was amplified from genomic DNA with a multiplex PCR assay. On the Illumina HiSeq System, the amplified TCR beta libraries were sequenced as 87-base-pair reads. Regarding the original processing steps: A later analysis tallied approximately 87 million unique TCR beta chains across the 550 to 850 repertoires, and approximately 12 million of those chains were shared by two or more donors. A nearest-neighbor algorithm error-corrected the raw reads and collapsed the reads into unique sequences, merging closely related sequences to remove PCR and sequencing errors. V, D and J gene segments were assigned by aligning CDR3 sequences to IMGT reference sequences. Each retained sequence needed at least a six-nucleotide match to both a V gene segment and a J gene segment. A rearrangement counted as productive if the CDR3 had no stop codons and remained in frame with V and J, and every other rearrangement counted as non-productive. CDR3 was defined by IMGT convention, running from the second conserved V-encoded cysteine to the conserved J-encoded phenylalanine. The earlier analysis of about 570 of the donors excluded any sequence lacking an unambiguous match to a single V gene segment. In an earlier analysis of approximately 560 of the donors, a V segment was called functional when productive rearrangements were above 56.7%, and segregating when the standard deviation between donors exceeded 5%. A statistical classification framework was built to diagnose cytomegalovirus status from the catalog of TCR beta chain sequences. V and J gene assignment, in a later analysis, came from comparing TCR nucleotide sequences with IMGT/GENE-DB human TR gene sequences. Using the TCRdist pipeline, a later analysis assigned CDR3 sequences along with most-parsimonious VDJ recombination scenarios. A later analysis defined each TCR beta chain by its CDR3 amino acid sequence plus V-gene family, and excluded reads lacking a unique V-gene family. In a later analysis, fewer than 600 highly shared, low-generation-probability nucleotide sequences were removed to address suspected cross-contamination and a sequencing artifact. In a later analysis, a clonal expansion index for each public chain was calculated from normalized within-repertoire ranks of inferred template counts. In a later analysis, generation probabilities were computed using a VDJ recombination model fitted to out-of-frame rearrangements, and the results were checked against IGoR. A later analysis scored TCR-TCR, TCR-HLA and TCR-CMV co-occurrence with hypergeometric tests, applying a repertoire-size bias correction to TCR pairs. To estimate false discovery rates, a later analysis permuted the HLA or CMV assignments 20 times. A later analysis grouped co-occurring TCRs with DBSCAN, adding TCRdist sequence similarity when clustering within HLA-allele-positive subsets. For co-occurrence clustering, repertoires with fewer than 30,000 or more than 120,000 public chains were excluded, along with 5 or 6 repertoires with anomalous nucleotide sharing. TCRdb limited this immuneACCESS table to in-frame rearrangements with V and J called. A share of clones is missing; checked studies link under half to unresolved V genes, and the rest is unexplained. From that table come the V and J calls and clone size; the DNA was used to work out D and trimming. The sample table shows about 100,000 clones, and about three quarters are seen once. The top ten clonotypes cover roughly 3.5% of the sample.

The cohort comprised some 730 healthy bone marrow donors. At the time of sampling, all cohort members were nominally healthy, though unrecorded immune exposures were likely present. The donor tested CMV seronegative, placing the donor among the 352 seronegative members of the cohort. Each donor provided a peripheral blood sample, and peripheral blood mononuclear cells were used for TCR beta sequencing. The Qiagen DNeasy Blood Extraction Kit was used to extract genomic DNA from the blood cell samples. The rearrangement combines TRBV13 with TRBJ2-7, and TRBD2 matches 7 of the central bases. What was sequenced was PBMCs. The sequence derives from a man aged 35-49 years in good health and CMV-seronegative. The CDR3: CASSLSPAGSYEQYF. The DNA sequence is TGTGCCAGCAGCTTAAGTCCAGCGGGGTCCTACGAGCAGTACTTC.